A single sample gave rise to the 30 T cell receptor beta chains below, sequenced in a study of blood T cell repertoires in COVID-19. Here immunoSEQ multiplex PCR was the method, and the copy in TCRdb shows in-frame clones only, minus some. The table has 250,000 or so clones, over 70% seen once. Sequenced sample: PBMCs or T cells enriched from blood (not recorded which). These TCRs come from a woman in her 40s who had been exposed to COVID-19.

This chain links TRBV9 with TRBJ1-2; 9 positions agree with TRBD1. The CDR3 runs 15 residues. After removal of 2 bases from V and 8 bases from J, the junction contained 10 bases not matched to a gene. Per the germline V gene, CDR1 is SGDLS and CDR2 is YYNGEE. CDR3 nucleotide sequence: TGTGCCAGCAGCGTTGATACAGGGGGCGCGAGGGGCTACACCTTC. This codes for CASSVDTGGARGYTF.

The CDR3 nucleotides read TGTGCCATCAGTGAGTCGGACTGGGCTACTGAAGCTTTCTTT. Translated: CAISESDWATEAFF. This chain uses TRBV10-3 with TRBJ1-1; D gene uncertain. In germline, CDR1 is ENHRY, CDR2 SYGVKD. CDR3 size: 14 residues. With 0 bases removed from V and 5 bases from J, the gap between germline ends came to 10 bases.

The genes are TRBV10-3 and TRBJ1-1; unclear D gene. CDR1 and CDR2 from the germline V gene are ENHRY and SYGVKD. V lost 3 bases to trimming and J lost 3 bases, with 17 bases between them. The CDR3 is made up of 16 amino acids. The CDR3 region has the DNA TGTGCCATCAGTGACCAGGATGTAAATCCGCACACTGAAGCTTTCTTT. Protein: CAISDQDVNPHTEAFF.

The chain uses TRBV10-3 and TRBJ1-1, with TRBD1 identical over 7 bases. The germline CDR1 and CDR2 sequences are ENHRY and SYGVKD. The CDR3 is made up of 14 amino acids. The V gene end was trimmed by 2 bases and the J gene end by 5 bases; junction bases not matched to a gene: 5. The CDR3 DNA follows: TGTGCCATCAGTGAGGCTCAGGGGGGAACTGAAGCTTTCTTT. Translation gives CAISEAQGGTEAFF.

This clone appeared a few times. The V and J genes are TRBV19 and TRBJ1-5, with 7 nucleotides matching TRBD1. The CDR3 runs 15 residues. J gave up 2 bases and V 9 bases, and 10 bases lay outside the gene matches. Germline CDR1 LNHDA, CDR2 SQIVND (reference sequence). The CDR3 DNA follows: TGTGCCAGCCACCCCGACAGGGTGGGCAATCAGCCCCAGCATTTT. Translating gives CASHPDRVGNQPQHF.

The chain has TRBV29-1 and TRBJ1-2, with TRBD1 identical over 7 bases. The germline V gene encodes CDR1 SQVTM and CDR2 ANQGSEA. V lost 7 bases to trimming and J lost 8 bases; unmatched junction nucleotides: 7. The CDR3 has 11 amino acids. CDR3 protein: CSGQGVEGYTF. In DNA form, the CDR3 reads TGCAGCGGACAGGGAGTCGAGGGCTACACCTTC.

The chain combines TRBV28 with TRBJ1-2; 10 bases map to TRBD1. Germline V lookup: CDR1 MDHEN, CDR2 SYDVKM. CDR3 length: 16 amino acids. After removal of 1 base from V and 4 bases from J, the junction contained 6 bases not matched to a gene. The CDR3 loop is CASSLLTGTGAYGYTF. As DNA, the CDR3 is TGTGCCAGCAGTTTATTAACCGGGACAGGGGCCTATGGCTACACCTTC.

The V call is TRBV27, the J call TRBJ1-2; D perhaps matches TRBD1 (6 bases). Germline-derived CDR1 and CDR2 are MNHEY and SMNVEV (reference sequence). This CDR3 is built from 18 residues. V was trimmed by 7 bases and J by 7 bases, leaving 31 bases between them. CDR3 residues: CASTPQGRYTTTSGGYTF. CDR3 bases: TGTGCCAGCACCCCACAGGGAAGGTACACAACCACCTCGGGTGGCTACACCTTC.

This chain connects TRBV27 to TRBJ2-2; TRBD2 aligns across 7 bases. The CDR3 loop spans 16 amino acids. V was clipped by 4 bases and J by 10 bases; unmatched bases: 15. From germline, CDR1 is MNHEY and CDR2 SMNVEV (reference sequence). The chain's CDR3 is CASSSSGTNNPEELFF. Written as DNA, the CDR3 is TGTGCCAGCAGTTCTTCCGGGACTAATAATCCGGAGGAGCTGTTTTTT.

This sequence joins TRBV5-4 and TRBJ2-7; D is possibly TRBD2 (7 bases). CDR3 size: 14 residues. Germline-derived CDR1 and CDR2 are SGHNT and YYREEE (reference sequence). V was shortened by 0 bases and J by 4 bases, with 11 bases between the two germline ends. CDR3 sequence: CASSLGGGEYEQYF. CDR3 coding DNA: TGTGCCAGCAGCTTGGGAGGGGGGGAGTACGAGCAGTACTTC. The variable domain in full, completed from reference TRBV5-4 and TRBJ2-7, reads ETGVTQSPTHLIKTRGQQVTLRCSSQSGHNTVSWYQQALGQGPQFIFQYYREEENGRGNFPPRFSGLQFPNYSSELNVNALELDDSALYLCASSLGGGEYEQYFGPGTRLTVT.

The sample holds one count of this clone. V usage is TRBV2 and J usage is TRBJ1-5, with a weak D call TRBD1 (5 bases). This CDR3 region has 16 residues. Trimming left V 3 bases short and J 2 bases short, with 14 bases between. The germline V gene has CDR1 SNHLY and CDR2 FYNNEI. CDR3 coding DNA: TGTGCCAGCAGTGATTCGGTGGACAACCGCAATCAGCCCCAGCATTTT. Amino acid sequence: CASSDSVDNRNQPQHF.

CDR3 DNA: TGTGCCAGCAGTTTACTAGCGGGAAAAGAGACCCAGTACTTC. Residues: CASSLLAGKETQYF. The V gene is TRBV11-2, the J gene TRBJ2-5; the match to TRBD2 covers 10 bases. Germline CDR1 SGHAT, CDR2 FQNNGV. J lost 3 bases, V lost 6 bases, and 4 bases had no gene match. CDR3 length: 14 residues.

The rearrangement joins TRBV7-3 to TRBJ2-1; TRBD1 matches at 8 bases. The CDR3 runs to 13 residues. The germline V gene encodes CDR1 SGHTA and CDR2 FQGTGA. After removal of 5 bases from V and 6 bases from J, the junction contained 3 bases not matched to a gene. The DNA for the CDR3 is TGTGCCAGCAGCACGGGACAGGTCAATGAGCAGTTCTTC. It encodes CASSTGQVNEQFF.

The chain carries TRBV6-5 and TRBJ2-6, with TRBD1 matching over 8 bases. This CDR3 contains 15 residues. The V gene's germline CDR1 is MNHEY and CDR2 SVGAGI. V shed 6 bases, J shed 3 bases, and the junction held 4 bases outside the gene matches. CDR3 sequence (DNA): TGTGCCAGCAGACCCAGGGGGCGTGGGGCCAACGTCCTGACTTTC. Translating gives CASRPRGRGANVLTF.

The chain has TRBV3-1 (or the pseudogene TRBV3-2) and TRBJ1-1; 7 bases are a match to TRBD1. V dropped 7 bases and J dropped 5; count of bases not matched to a gene: 7. Germline V CDR1 and CDR2: LGHDT, YNNKEL (reference sequence). The CDR3 spans 13 residues. CDR3 DNA sequence: TGTGCCAGCACCCGAGGGGGCGGTACTGAAGCTTTCTTT. Translation: CASTRGGGTEAFF.

Only a few counts were recorded for this clone. The V gene is TRBV6-5, the J gene TRBJ2-1; 7 nucleotides line up with TRBD1. This CDR3 is 15 amino acids long. Losses at the gene ends were 5 bases for V and 4 bases for J; bases not matched to a gene: 8. The germline gives CDR1 MNHEY, CDR2 SVGAGI. In DNA form, the CDR3 reads TGTGCCAGCAGTCTTAGACAGGGCCTGTACAATGAGCAGTTCTTC. Translated, it gives CASSLRQGLYNEQFF.

V usage is TRBV9 and J usage is TRBJ2-1, with 7 bases identical to TRBD2. The germline V gene encodes CDR1 SGDLS and CDR2 YYNGEE. After removal of 1 base from V and 4 bases from J, the junction contained 5 bases not matched to a gene. This CDR3 contains 15 residues. CDR3 DNA: TGTGCCAGCAGCGTAATCGCAGCGGGGTACAATGAGCAGTTCTTC. It translates to CASSVIAAGYNEQFF.

This rearrangement joins TRBV12-3 or TRBV12-4 to TRBJ1-2; D remains unclear. The CDR3 consists of 12 residues. V lost 5 bases, J lost 4 bases, and 8 bases lay in between. The CDR3 loop is CASSRDTYGYTF. CDR3 DNA: TGTGCCAGCAGTCGCGACACCTATGGCTACACCTTC.

The V call is TRBV7-8, the J call TRBJ2-7; possibly TRBD2 for D (5 bases). Germline assignment: CDR1 SGHVS and CDR2 FQNEAQ. The V and J ends lost 1 base and 2 bases respectively, with 12 bases between them. The CDR3 covers 15 residues. The CDR3 loop is CASSLGRGGPYEQYV. The CDR3, as DNA: TGTGCCAGCAGCTTAGGTCGGGGTGGCCCCTACGAGCAGTACGTC.

This rearrangement joins TRBV10-3 to TRBJ2-7; maybe TRBD1 (7 bases). Germline V CDR1 and CDR2: ENHRY, SYGVKD. This CDR3 spans 14 amino acids. The V end lost 6 bases, the J end lost 2 bases, and 14 bases lay between the germline ends. The CDR3 reads CAISPTGRPYEQYF. The CDR3 nucleotides are TGTGCCATCAGCCCGACAGGGAGGCCCTACGAGCAGTACTTC.

This chain joins TRBV9 and TRBJ2-1, with TRBD1 matching 10 bases. J was trimmed by 8 bases and V by 3 bases; bases with no gene match: 2. The CDR3 sequence is 13 residues long. Germline V gives CDR1 SGDLS, CDR2 YYNGEE. The CDR3 DNA sequence: TGTGCCAGCAGCGCAGGACAGGGGGATGAGCAGTTCTTC. Its protein is CASSAGQGDEQFF.

This clone is medium-sized by share. The chain has TRBV4-2 and TRBJ2-6, with TRBD1 as a possible D gene (6 bases). CDR1 and CDR2 (germline): LGHNA, YNFKEQ. Trimming took off 2 bases at V and 0 bases at J, with 11 bases between the two ends. This CDR3 region has 17 residues. CDR3 DNA: TGTGCCAGCAGCCAAACAGGGTCGCACTCTGGGGCCAACGTCCTGACTTTC. This sequence encodes CASSQTGSHSGANVLTF.

This clone has a single count. The CDR3 DNA is TGTGCCAGTAGTGCCTACCGACAGGGTGGCTATGGCTACACCTTC. It yields the protein CASSAYRQGGYGYTF. The chain links TRBV19 to TRBJ1-2; 7 bases fit TRBD1. The CDR3 extends over 15 amino acids. Germline V gives CDR1 LNHDA, CDR2 SQIVND (reference sequence). Unmatched junction bases numbered 10, after V lost 5 bases and J lost 4 bases.

The genes are TRBV12-5 and TRBJ2-1; TRBD1 aligns across 7 bases. The CDR3 is made up of 15 amino acids. Germline-derived CDR1 and CDR2 are LGHNT and FRNRAP. Unmatched junction bases numbered 7, after V lost 6 bases and J lost 2 bases. This chain's CDR3 is CASGSTGTAYNEQFF. DNA of the CDR3: TGTGCTAGTGGCTCAACCGGGACAGCCTACAATGAGCAGTTCTTC.

This chain connects TRBV7-3 to TRBJ2-3; 7 bases are shared with TRBD2. The CDR3 length is 16 residues. The germline gives CDR1 SGHTA, CDR2 FQGTGA. The V gene end was trimmed by 4 bases and the J gene end by 4 bases; junction bases not matched to a gene: 11. In nucleotides, the CDR3 is TGTGCCAGCAGCTCGTTAGGCGGGAGTTGGGCAGATACGCAGTATTTT. As protein: CASSSLGGSWADTQYF.

The genes are TRBV6-4 and TRBJ2-1; D call uncertain. CDR3 size: 13 residues. The V end lost 0 bases, the J end lost 6 bases, and 6 bases lay between the germline ends. CDR1 MRHNA and CDR2 SNTAGT come from the germline V gene. CDR3: CASSDSIANEQFF. The DNA for the CDR3 is TGTGCCAGCAGTGACTCGATAGCCAATGAGCAGTTCTTC.

The chain employs TRBV6-4 and TRBJ2-2, with TRBD2 matching over 12 bases. The CDR3 loop spans 16 amino acids. V was pared by 8 bases and J by 7 bases, with 11 bases of the junction left unmatched. CDR1 and CDR2 from the germline V gene are MRHNA and SNTAGT. CDR3: CASGTRLAGEGGELFF. The CDR3 nucleotides are TGTGCCAGCGGGACACGACTAGCGGGAGAGGGCGGGGAGCTGTTTTTT.

V usage is TRBV11-2 and J usage is TRBJ1-2; maybe TRBD1 (6 bases). The CDR3 is 14 amino acids. Germline CDR1 reads SGHAT; CDR2 reads FQNNGV. V was shortened by 2 bases and J by 8 bases, with 15 bases between the two germline ends. The CDR3 reads CASSLFDRSGGYTF. CDR3 sequence (DNA): TGTGCCAGCAGCTTATTCGACAGGTCTGGGGGCTACACCTTC.

The genes are TRBV5-5 and TRBJ1-3, with a possible D match to TRBD1 (5 bases). The CDR3 is 15 residues long. Trimming pared 4 bases from V and 0 bases from J, leaving 11 bases between. CDR1 SGHKS and CDR2 YYEKEE come from the germline V gene (reference sequence). This CDR3 is CASSLGRSSGNTIYF. CDR3 in DNA: TGTGCCAGCAGCCTGGGACGGAGCTCTGGAAACACCATATATTTT.

Only one count was recorded for this clone. The chain recombines TRBV4-2 with TRBJ1-3; D uncertain. The CDR3 covers 15 residues. Per the germline V gene, CDR1 is LGHNA and CDR2 is YNFKEQ. V lost 0 bases and J lost 4, with 10 bases in between. For the CDR3, the DNA is TGTGCCAGCAGCCAAGATTACGGGGAGGGAAACACCATATATTTT. Translated: CASSQDYGEGNTIYF.